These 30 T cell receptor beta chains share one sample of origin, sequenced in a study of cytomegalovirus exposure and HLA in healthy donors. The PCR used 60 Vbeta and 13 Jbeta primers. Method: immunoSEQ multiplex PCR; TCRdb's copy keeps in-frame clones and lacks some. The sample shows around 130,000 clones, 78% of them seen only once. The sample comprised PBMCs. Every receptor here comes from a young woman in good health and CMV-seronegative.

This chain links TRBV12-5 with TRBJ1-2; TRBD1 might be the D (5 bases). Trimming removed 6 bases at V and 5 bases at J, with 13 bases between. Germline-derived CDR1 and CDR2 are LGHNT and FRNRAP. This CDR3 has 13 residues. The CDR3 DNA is TGTGCTAGTGGCCCCGACGGGACTTATGGCTACACCTTC. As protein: CASGPDGTYGYTF. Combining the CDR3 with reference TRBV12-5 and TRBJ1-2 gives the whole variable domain DARVTQTPRHKVTEMGQEVTMRCQPILGHNTVFWYRQTMMQGLELLAYFRNRAPLDDSGMPKDRFSAEMPDATLATLKIQPSEPRDSAVYFCASGPDGTYGYTFGSGTRLTVV.

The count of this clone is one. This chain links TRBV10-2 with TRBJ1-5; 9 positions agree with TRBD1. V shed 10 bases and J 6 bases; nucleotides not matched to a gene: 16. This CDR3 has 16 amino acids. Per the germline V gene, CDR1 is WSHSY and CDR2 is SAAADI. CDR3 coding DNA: TGCGCCACCAACCGCCAGACAGGGGGTAGTATTCAGCCCCAGCATTTT. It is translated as CATNRQTGGSIQPQHF.

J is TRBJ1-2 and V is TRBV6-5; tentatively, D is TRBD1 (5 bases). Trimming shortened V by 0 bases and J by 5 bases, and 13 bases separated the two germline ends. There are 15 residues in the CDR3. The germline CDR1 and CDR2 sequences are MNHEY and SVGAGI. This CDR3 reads CASSYSRGSGYGYTF. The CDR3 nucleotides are TGTGCCAGCAGTTACTCCCGCGGATCAGGGTATGGCTACACCTTC.

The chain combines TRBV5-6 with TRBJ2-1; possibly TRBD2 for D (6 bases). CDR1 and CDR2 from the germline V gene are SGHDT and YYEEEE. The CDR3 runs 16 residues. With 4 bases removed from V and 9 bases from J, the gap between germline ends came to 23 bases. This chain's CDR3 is CASSPRDQASSVEQFF. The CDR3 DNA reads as TGTGCCAGCAGCCCGCGGGATCAGGCGAGTTCCGTTGAGCAGTTCTTC.

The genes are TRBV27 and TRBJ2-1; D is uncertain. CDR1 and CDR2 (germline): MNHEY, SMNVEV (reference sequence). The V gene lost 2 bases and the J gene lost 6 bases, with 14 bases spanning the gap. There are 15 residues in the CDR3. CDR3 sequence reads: CASSLEDGLGNEQFF. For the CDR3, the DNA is TGTGCCAGCAGTTTAGAAGATGGGCTGGGCAATGAGCAGTTCTTC.

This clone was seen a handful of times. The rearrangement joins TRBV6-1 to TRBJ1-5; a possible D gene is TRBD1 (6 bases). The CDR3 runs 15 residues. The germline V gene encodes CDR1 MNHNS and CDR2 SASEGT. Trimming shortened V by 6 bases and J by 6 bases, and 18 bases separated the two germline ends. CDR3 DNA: TGTGCCAGCAGATCCACACAGGGTGCGTCTCAGCCCCAGCATTTT. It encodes CASRSTQGASQPQHF.

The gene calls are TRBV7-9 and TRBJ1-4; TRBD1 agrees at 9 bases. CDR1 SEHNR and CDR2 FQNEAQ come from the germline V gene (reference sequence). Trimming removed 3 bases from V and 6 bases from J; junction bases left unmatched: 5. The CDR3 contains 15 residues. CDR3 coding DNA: TGTGCCAGCAGCTTGGGTAGGACAGGGGATGAAAAACTGTTTTTT. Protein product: CASSLGRTGDEKLFF.

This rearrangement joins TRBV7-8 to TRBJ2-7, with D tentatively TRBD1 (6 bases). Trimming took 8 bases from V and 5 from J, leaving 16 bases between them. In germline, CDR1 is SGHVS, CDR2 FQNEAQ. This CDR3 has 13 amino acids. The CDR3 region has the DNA TGTGCCAGCGGGGCAGGGGTAGACCACGAGCAGTACTTC. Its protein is CASGAGVDHEQYF.

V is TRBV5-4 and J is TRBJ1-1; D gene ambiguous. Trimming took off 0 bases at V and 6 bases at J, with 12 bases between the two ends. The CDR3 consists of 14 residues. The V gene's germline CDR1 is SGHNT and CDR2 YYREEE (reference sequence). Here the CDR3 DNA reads TGTGCCAGCAGCTTGGCCGTGGCCACAGCTGAAGCTTTCTTT. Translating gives CASSLAVATAEAFF. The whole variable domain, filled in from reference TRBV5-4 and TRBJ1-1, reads ETGVTQSPTHLIKTRGQQVTLRCSSQSGHNTVSWYQQALGQGPQFIFQYYREEENGRGNFPPRFSGLQFPNYSSELNVNALELDDSALYLCASSLAVATAEAFFGQGTRLTVV.

CDR3 bases: TGTGCCTGGAGAAGTAACCCTAGCAGAGGCTCCTACGAGCAGTACTTC. It encodes CAWRSNPSRGSYEQYF. This chain uses TRBV30 with TRBJ2-7, with D possibly TRBD2 on 5 matching bases. The CDR3 covers 16 residues. Trimming shortened V by 3 bases and J by 0 bases, and 18 bases separated the two germline ends. Germline V gene data show CDR1 as GTSNPN and CDR2 as SVGIG (reference sequence).

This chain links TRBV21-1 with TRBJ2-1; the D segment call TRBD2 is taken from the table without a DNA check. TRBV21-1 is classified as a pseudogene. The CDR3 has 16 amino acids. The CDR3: CASSKGAGAFLYEQFF. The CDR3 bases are TGTGCCAGCAGCAAAGGCGCGGGAGCGTTCTTATATGAGCAGTTCTTC.

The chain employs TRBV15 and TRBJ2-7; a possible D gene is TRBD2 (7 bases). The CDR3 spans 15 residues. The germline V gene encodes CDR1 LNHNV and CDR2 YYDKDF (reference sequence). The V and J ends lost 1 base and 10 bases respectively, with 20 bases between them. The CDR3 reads CATSRGGGVRGEQYF. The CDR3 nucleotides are TGTGCCACCAGCAGAGGAGGGGGGGTCCGGGGCGAACAGTACTTC.

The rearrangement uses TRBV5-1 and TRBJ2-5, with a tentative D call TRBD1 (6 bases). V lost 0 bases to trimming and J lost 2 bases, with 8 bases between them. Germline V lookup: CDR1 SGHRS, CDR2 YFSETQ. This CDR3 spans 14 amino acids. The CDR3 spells CASSLGTGQETQYF. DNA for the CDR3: TGCGCCAGCAGCTTGGGCACAGGGCAAGAGACCCAGTACTTC.

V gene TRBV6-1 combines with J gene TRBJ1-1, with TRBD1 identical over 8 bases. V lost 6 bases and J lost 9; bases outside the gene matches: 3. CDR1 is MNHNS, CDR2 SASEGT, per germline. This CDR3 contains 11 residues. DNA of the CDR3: TGTGCCAGCAGCGGACAGGGCAAAGCTTTCTTT. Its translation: CASSGQGKAFF.

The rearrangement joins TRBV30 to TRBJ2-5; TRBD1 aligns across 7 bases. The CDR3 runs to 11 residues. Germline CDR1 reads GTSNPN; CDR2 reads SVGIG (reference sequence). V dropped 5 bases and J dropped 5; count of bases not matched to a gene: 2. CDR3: CAWDRDETQYF. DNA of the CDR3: TGTGCCTGGGACAGGGATGAGACCCAGTACTTC.

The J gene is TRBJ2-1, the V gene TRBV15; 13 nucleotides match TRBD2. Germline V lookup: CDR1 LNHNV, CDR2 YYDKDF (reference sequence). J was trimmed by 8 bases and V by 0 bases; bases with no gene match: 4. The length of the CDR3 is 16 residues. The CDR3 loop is CATSRELAGGGYEQFF. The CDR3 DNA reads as TGTGCCACCAGCAGAGAACTAGCGGGAGGGGGGTATGAGCAGTTCTTC. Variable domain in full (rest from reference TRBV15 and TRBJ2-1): DAMVIQNPRYQVTQFGKPVTLSCSQTLNHNVMYWYQQKSSQAPKLLFHYYDKDFNNEADTPDNFQSRRPNTSFCFLDIRSPGLGDTAMYLCATSRELAGGGYEQFFGPGTRLTVL.

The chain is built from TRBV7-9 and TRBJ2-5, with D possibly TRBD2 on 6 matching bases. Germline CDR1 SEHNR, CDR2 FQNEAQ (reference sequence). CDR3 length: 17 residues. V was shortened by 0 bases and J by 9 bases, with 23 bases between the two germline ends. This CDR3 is CASSLAQPGLTPPAQYF. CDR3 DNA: TGTGCCAGCAGCTTAGCGCAGCCGGGACTTACTCCTCCGGCCCAGTACTTC.

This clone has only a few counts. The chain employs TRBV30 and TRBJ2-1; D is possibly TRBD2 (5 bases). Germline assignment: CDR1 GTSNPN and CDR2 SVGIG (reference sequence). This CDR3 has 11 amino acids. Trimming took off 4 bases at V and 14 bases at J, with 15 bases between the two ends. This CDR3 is CAWNNGGPKFF. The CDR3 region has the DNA TGTGCCTGGAATAATGGAGGACCGAAGTTCTTC.

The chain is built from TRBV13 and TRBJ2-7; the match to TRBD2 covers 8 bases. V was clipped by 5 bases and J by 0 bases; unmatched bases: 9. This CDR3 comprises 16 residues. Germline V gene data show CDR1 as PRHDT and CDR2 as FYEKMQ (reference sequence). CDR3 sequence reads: CASSAFSGASSYEQYF. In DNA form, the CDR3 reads TGTGCCAGCAGCGCCTTTAGCGGGGCGAGCTCCTACGAGCAGTACTTC.

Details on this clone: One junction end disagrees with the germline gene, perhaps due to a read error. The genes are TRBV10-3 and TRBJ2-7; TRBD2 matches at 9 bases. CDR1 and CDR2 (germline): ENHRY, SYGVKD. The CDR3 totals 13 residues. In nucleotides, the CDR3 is TGTGCCATCAGTGAGTTAACGGCGGGAGGGCCACACTTC. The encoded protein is CAISELTAGGPHF.

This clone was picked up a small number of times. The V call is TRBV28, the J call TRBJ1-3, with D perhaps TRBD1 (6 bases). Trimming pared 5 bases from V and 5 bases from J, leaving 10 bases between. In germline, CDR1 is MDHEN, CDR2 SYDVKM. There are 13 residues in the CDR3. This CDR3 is CASSRTVRNTIYF. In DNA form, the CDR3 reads TGTGCCAGCAGTAGGACAGTGAGAAACACCATATATTTT. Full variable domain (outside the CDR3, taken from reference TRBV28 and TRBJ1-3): DVKVTQSSRYLVKRTGEKVFLECVQDMDHENMFWYRQDPGLGLRLIYFSYDVKMKEKGDIPEGYSVSREKKERFSLILESASTNQTSMYLCASSRTVRNTIYFGEGSWLTVV.

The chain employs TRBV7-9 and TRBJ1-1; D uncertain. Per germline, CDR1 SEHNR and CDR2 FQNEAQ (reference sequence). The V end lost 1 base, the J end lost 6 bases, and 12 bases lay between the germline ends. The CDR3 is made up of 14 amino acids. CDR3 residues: CASSLGTAGAEAFF. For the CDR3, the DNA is TGTGCCAGCAGCTTAGGCACCGCGGGAGCTGAAGCTTTCTTT. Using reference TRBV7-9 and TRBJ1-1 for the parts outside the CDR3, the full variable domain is DTGVSQNPRHKITKRGQNVTFRCDPISEHNRLYWYRQTLGQGPEFLTYFQNEAQLEKSRLLSDRFSAERPKGSFSTLEIQRTEQGDSAMYLCASSLGTAGAEAFFGQGTRLTVV.

CDR3 in amino acids: CASSSPPAAPYNEQFF. CDR3 bases: TGTGCCAGCAGTTCCCCCCCAGCGGCCCCCTACAATGAGCAGTTCTTC. The chain is built from TRBV27 and TRBJ2-1; D might be TRBD2 (5 bases). The CDR3 totals 16 residues. V shed 4 bases and J shed 2 bases, with 15 bases lying between them. Per the germline V gene, CDR1 is MNHEY and CDR2 is SMNVEV (reference sequence).

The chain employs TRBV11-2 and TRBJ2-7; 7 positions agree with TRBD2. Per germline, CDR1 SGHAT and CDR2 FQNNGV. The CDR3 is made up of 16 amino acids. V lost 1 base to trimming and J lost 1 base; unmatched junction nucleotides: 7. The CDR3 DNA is TGTGCCAGCAGCTTAGTCCAACTAGCGATTTCCTACGAGCAGTACTTC. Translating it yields CASSLVQLAISYEQYF.

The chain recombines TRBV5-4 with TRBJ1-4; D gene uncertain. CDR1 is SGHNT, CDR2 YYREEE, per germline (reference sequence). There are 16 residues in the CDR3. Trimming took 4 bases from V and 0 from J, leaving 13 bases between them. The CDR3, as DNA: TGTGCCAGCAGCAAAAATACAGAATCAACTAATGAAAAACTGTTTTTT. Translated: CASSKNTESTNEKLFF.

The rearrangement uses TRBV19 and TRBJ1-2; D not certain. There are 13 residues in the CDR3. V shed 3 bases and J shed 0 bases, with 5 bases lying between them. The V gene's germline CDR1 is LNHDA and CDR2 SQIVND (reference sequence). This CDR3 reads CASSMGANYGYTF. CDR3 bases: TGTGCCAGTAGTATGGGAGCTAACTATGGCTACACCTTC.

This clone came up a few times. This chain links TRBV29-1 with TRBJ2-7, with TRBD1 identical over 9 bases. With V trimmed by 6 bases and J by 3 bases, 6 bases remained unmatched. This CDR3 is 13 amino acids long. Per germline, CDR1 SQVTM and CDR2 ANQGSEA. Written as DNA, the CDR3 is TGCAGCGTCGGGACAGGGCTAGGCTACGAGCAGTACTTC. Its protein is CSVGTGLGYEQYF.

The CDR3 is CAWRTDWRTNEKLFF. As DNA, the CDR3 is TGTGCCTGGAGGACCGACTGGCGGACTAATGAAAAACTGTTTTTT. This chain joins TRBV30 and TRBJ1-4; no clear D gene. The CDR3 sequence is 15 residues long. Germline CDR1 and CDR2: GTSNPN and SVGIG (reference sequence). V gave up 3 bases and J gave up 2 bases, with 13 bases separating them.

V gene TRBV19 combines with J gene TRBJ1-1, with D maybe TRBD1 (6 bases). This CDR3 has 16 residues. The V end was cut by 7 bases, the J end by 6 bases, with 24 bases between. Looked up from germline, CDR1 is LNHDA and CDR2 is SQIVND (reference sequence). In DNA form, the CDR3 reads TGTGCCAGTAAGAGCCTCCCGGGACATGTGGGGGCTGAAGCTTTCTTT. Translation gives CASKSLPGHVGAEAFF.

The DNA of the CDR3 is TGTGCCTGGGGACAGGGGAATGAAAAACTGTTTTTT. This encodes CAWGQGNEKLFF. This chain links TRBV30 with TRBJ1-4; 9 bases agree with TRBD1. Germline V gene sequence: CDR1 GTSNPN, CDR2 SVGIG (reference sequence). The length of the CDR3 is 12 residues. V was pared by 5 bases and J by 5 bases, with 0 bases of the junction left unmatched. Full variable domain (rest looked up from reference TRBV30 and TRBJ1-4): SQTIHQWPATLVQPVGSPLSLECTVEGTSNPNLYWYRQAAGRGLQLLFYSVGIGQISSEVPQNLSASRPQDRQFILSSKKLLLSDSGFYLCAWGQGNEKLFFGSGTQLSVL.